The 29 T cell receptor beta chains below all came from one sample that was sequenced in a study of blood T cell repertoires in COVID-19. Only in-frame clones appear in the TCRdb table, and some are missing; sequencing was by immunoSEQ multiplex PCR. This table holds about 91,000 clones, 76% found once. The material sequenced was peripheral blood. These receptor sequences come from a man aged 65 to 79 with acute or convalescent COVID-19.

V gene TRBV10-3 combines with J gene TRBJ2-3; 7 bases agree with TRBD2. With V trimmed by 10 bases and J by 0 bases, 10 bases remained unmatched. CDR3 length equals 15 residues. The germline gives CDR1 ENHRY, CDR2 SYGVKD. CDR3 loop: CATRGRDASTDTQYF. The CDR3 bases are TGTGCCACCAGAGGGAGGGACGCTAGCACAGATACGCAGTATTTT.

The CDR3 sequence is CASSPGQGRYEQYV. The DNA of the CDR3 is TGTGCCAGCAGTCCAGGACAGGGGCGTTACGAGCAGTACGTC. The V call is TRBV6-5, the J call TRBJ2-7, with 9 bases identical to TRBD1. This CDR3 contains 14 residues. V shed 5 bases, J shed 4 bases, and the junction held 6 bases outside the gene matches. Germline-derived CDR1 and CDR2 are MNHEY and SVGAGI.

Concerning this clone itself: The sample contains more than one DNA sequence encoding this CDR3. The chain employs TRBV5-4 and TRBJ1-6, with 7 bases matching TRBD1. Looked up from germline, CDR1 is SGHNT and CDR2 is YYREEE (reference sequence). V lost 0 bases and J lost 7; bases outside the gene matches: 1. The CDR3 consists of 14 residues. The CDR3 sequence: CASSLGQGNSPLHF. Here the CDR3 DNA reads TGTGCCAGCAGCTTGGGACAGGGCAATTCACCCCTCCACTTT.

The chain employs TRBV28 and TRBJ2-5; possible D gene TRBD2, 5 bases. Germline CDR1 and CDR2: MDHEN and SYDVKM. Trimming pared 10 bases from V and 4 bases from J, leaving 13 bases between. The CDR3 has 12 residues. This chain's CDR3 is CATRTQRETQYF. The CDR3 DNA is TGTGCCACTCGGACTCAACGAGAGACCCAGTACTTC. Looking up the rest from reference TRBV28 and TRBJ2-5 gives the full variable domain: DVKVTQSSRYLVKRTGEKVFLECVQDMDHENMFWYRQDPGLGLRLIYFSYDVKMKEKGDIPEGYSVSREKKERFSLILESASTNQTSMYLCATRTQRETQYFGPGTRLLVL.

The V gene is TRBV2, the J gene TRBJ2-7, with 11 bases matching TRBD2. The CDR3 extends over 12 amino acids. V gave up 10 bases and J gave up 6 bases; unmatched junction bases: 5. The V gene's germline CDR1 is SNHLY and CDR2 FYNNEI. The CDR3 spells CATGLAGSEQYF. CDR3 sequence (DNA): TGTGCCACCGGACTAGCGGGTTCCGAGCAGTACTTC.

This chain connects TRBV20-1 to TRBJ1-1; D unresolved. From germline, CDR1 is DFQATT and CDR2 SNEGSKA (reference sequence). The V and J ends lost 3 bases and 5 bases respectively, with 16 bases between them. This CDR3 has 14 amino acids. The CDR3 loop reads CSASKDGRETEAFF. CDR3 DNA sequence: TGCAGTGCTAGTAAGGACGGGAGAGAAACTGAAGCTTTCTTT.

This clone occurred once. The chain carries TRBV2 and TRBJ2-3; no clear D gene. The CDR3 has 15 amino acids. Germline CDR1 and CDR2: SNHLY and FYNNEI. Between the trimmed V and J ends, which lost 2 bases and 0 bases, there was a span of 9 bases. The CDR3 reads CASSEWARSTDTQYF. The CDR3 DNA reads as TGTGCCAGCAGTGAATGGGCTCGTAGCACAGATACGCAGTATTTT.

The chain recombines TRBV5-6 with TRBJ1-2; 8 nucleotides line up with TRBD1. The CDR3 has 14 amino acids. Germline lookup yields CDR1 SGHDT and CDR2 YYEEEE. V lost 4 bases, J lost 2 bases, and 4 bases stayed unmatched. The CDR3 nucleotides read TGTGCCAGCAGCCCGGGACAGGTGAACTATGGCTACACCTTC. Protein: CASSPGQVNYGYTF.

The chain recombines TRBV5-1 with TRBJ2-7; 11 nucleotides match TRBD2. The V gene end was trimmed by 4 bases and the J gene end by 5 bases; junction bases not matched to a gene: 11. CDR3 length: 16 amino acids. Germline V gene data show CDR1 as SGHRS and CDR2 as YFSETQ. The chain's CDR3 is CASSQDSSGGKNEQYV. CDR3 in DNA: TGCGCCAGCAGCCAAGACTCTAGCGGGGGGAAGAACGAGCAGTACGTC.

For the CDR3, the DNA is TGCGCCAGCAGCATCACCGGGACAGTCGGAAACACCATATATTTT. Protein product: CASSITGTVGNTIYF. The chain carries TRBV4-1 and TRBJ1-3; TRBD1 aligns across 7 bases. The CDR3 spans 15 residues. The V segment lost 5 bases and the J segment 4 bases; nucleotides outside the gene matches: 8. Germline V CDR1 and CDR2: MGHRA, YSYEKL.

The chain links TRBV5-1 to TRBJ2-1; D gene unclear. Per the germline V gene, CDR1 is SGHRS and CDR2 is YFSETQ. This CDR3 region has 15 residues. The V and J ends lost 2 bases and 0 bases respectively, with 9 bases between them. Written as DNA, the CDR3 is TGCGCCAGCAGCTTAGAGGCTCCCTCCTACAATGAGCAGTTCTTC. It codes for CASSLEAPSYNEQFF.

The CDR3 DNA reads as TGTGCCAGCACTCCAACGCGAACTGAAGCTTTCTTT. Translated, it gives CASTPTRTEAFF. V usage is TRBV2 and J usage is TRBJ1-1; D unresolved. CDR1 and CDR2 from the germline V gene are SNHLY and FYNNEI. Deletions cut 7 bases from V and 5 bases from J, with 11 bases between. The CDR3 extends over 12 amino acids.

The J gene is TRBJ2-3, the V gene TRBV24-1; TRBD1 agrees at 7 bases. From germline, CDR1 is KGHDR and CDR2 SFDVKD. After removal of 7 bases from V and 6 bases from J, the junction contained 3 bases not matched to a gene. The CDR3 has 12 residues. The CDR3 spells CATSKQGDTQYF. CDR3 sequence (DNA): TGTGCCACCAGCAAACAGGGGGATACGCAGTATTTT.

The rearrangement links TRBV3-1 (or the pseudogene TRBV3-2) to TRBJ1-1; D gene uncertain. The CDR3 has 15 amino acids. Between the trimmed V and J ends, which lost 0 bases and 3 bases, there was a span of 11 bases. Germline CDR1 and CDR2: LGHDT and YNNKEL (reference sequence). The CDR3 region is CASSQDKRAYTEAFF. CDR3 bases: TGTGCCAGCAGCCAAGATAAGAGGGCGTACACTGAAGCTTTCTTT.

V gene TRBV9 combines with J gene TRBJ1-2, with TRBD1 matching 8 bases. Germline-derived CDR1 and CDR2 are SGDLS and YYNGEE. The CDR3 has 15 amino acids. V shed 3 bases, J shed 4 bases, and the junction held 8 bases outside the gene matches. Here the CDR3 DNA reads TGTGCCAGCAGCGCCCAGGGGGCAGGCAGCTATGGCTACACCTTC. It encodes CASSAQGAGSYGYTF.

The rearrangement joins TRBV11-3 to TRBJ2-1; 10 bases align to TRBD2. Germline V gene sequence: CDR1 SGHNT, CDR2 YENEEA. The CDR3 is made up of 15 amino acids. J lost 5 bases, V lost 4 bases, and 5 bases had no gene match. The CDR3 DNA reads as TGTGCCAGCAGCTCGTACGGGACTAGCGACAATGAGCAGTTCTTC. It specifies CASSSYGTSDNEQFF.

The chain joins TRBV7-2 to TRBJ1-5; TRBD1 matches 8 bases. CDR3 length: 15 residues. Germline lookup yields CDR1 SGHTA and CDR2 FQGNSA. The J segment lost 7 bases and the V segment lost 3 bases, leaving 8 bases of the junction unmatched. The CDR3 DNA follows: TGTGCCAGCAGCTTTTTACAGGGGGAGGGACAGCCCCAGCATTTT. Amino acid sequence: CASSFLQGEGQPQHF.

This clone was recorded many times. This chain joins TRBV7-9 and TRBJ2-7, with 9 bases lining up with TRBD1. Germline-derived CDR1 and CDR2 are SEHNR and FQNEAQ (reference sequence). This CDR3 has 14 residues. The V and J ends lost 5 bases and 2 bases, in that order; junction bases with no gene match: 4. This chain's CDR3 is CASSPTGGAYEQYF. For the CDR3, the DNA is TGTGCCAGCAGCCCGACAGGGGGAGCCTACGAGCAGTACTTC.

The CDR3 sequence is CASSPTVHNSPLHF. CDR3 bases: TGTGCCAGCAGCCCCACAGTCCATAATTCACCCCTCCACTTT. The chain has TRBV7-9 and TRBJ1-6; D unclear. CDR3 length: 14 amino acids. In germline, CDR1 is SEHNR, CDR2 FQNEAQ (reference sequence). Deletions cut 5 bases from V and 5 bases from J, with 10 bases between.

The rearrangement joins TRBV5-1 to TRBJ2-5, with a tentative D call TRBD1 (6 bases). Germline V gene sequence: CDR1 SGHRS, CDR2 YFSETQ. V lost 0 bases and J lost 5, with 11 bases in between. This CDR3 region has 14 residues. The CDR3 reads CASSLGTGLETQYF. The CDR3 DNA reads TGCGCCAGCAGCTTGGGCACAGGGTTGGAGACCCAGTACTTC.

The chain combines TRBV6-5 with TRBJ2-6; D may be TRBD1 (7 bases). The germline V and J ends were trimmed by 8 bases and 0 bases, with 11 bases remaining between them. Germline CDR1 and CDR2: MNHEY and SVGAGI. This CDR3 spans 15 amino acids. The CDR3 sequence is CASAQGGSGANVLTF. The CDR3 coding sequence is TGTGCCAGCGCTCAGGGGGGCTCTGGGGCCAACGTCCTGACTTTC.

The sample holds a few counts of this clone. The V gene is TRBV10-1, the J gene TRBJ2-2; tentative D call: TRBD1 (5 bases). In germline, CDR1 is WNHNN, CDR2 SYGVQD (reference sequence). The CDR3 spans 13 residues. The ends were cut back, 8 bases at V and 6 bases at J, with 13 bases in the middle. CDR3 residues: CASRRGLAGELFF. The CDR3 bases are TGCGCCAGCCGAAGGGGATTGGCCGGGGAGCTGTTTTTT.

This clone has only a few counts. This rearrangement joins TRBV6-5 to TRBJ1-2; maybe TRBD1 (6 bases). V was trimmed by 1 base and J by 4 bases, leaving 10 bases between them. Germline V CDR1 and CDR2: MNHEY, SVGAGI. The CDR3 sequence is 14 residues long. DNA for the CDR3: TGTGCCAGCAGTTACTGGGGGGGCTTCTATGGCTACACCTTC. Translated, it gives CASSYWGGFYGYTF.

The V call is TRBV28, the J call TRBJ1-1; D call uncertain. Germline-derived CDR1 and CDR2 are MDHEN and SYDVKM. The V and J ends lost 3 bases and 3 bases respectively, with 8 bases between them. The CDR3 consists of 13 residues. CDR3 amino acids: CASSFNAYTEAFF. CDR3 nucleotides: TGTGCCAGCAGTTTCAACGCGTACACTGAAGCTTTCTTT.

CDR3 DNA: TGTGCCAGCAGAGACAGGGGGCTTGGGGCCAACGTCCTGACTTTC. The encoded protein is CASRDRGLGANVLTF. The chain combines TRBV28 with TRBJ2-6, with 10 bases that match TRBD1. V lost 6 bases, J lost 3 bases, and 2 bases stayed unmatched. This CDR3 comprises 15 residues. Germline V gives CDR1 MDHEN, CDR2 SYDVKM. Complete variable domain (other parts from reference TRBV28 and TRBJ2-6): DVKVTQSSRYLVKRTGEKVFLECVQDMDHENMFWYRQDPGLGLRLIYFSYDVKMKEKGDIPEGYSVSREKKERFSLILESASTNQTSMYLCASRDRGLGANVLTFGAGSRLTVL.

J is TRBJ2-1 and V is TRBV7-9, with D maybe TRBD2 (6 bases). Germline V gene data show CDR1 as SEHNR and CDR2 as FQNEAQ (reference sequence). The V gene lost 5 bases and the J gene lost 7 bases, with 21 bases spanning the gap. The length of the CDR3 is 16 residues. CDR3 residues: CASSHLRDSPRNEQFF. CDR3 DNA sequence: TGTGCCAGCAGCCACCTCCGGGACTCCCCCCGGAATGAGCAGTTCTTC.

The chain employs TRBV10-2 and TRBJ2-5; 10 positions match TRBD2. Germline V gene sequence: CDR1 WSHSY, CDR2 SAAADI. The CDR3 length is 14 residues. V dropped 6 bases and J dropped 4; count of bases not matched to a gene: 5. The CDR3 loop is CASRLAGERETQYF. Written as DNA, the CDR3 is TGCGCCAGCAGGCTAGCGGGGGAAAGAGAGACCCAGTACTTC.

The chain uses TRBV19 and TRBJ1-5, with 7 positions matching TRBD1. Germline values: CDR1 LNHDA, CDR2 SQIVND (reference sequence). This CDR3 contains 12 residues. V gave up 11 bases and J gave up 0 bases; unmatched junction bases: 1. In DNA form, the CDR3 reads TGTGCCGACAGGGCTAGCAATCAGCCCCAGCATTTT. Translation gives CADRASNQPQHF.

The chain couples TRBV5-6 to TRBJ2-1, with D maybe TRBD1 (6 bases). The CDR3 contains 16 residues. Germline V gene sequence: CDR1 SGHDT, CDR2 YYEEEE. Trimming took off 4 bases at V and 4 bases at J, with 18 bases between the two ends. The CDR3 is CASSPLRDMTYNEQFF. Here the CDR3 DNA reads TGTGCCAGCAGCCCACTCCGGGACATGACTTACAATGAGCAGTTCTTC.